This TCR beta chain was retrieved from a study of prognosis after radiotherapy for stage I lung cancer. Study-wide findings and caveats: Stereotactic body radiation therapy was followed by fewer unique TCR clones, median 10,088 versus 6,861. Reportedly, TRBV and TRBJ gene usage differed by presence of metastases in patients.

This clonotype came up many times. What it recognizes is unknown. Germline-derived CDR1 and CDR2 are SGHTA and FQGNSA. The ends were cut back, 4 bases at V and 6 bases at J, with 18 bases in the middle. The CDR3 totals 15 residues. It was by two-round multiplex PCR that TCR beta CDR3 was amplified from genomic DNA. The first PCR round targeted every TRBV and TRBJ gene with specific primers. TCRdb fed the multiplex PCR reads into MiXCR, producing one record per CDR3 protein. The data show 15,000 to 20,000 distinct CDR3 sequences, approximately 29% seen once. The starting material was PBMCs, obtained before or after stereotactic body radiation therapy (not recorded which). The TCR originated in a donor aged 50 or older with non-small cell lung cancer. The gene calls are TRBV7-2 and TRBJ1-1, with a possible D match to TRBD1 (6 bases). CDR3 residues: CASSWGRWGISEAFF. The CDR3 DNA is TGTGCCAGCAGCTGGGGGCGGTGGGGGATCTCTGAAGCTTTCTTT.